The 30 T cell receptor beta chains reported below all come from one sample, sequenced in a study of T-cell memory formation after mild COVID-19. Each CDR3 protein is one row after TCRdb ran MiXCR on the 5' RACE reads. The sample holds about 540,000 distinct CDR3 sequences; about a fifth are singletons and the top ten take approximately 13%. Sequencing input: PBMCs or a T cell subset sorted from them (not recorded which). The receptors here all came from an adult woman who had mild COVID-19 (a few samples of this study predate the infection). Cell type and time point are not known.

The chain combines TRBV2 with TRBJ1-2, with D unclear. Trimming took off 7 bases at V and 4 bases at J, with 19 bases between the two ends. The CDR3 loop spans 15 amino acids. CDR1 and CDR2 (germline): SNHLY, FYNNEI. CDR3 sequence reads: CASTERRVESYGYTF. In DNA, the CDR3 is TGTGCCAGCACCGAGAGGAGGGTTGAAAGCTATGGCTACACCTTC. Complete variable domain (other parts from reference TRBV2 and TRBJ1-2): EPEVTQTPSHQVTQMGQEVILRCVPISNHLYFYWYRQILGQKVEFLVSFYNNEISEKSEIFDDQFSVERPDGSNFTLKIRSTKLEDSAMYFCASTERRVESYGYTFGSGTRLTVV.

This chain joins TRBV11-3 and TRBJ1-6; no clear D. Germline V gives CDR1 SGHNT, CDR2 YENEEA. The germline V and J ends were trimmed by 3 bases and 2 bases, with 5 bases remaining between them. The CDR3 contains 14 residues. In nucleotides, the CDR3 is TGTGCCAGCAGCTTGGAACCCTATAATTCACCCCTCCACTTT. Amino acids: CASSLEPYNSPLHF.

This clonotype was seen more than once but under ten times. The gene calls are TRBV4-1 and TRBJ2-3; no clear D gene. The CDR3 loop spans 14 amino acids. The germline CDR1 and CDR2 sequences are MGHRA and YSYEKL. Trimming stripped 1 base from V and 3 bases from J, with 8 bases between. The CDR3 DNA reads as TGCGCCAGCAGCCAAGGTCGGTTGACAGATACGCAGTATTTT. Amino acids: CASSQGRLTDTQYF.

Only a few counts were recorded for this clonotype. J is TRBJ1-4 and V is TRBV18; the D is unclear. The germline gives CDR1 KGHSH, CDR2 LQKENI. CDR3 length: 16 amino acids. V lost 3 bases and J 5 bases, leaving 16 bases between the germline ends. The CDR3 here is CASSPFSRATNEKLFF. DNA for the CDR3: TGTGCCAGCTCACCGTTCTCCCGGGCCACAAATGAAAAACTGTTTTTT.

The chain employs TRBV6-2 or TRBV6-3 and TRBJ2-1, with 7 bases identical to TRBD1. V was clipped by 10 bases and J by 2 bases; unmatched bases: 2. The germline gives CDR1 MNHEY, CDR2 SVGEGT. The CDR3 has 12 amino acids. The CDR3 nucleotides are TGTGCCACCCAGGGGGCCTACAATGAGCAGTTCTTC. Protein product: CATQGAYNEQFF.

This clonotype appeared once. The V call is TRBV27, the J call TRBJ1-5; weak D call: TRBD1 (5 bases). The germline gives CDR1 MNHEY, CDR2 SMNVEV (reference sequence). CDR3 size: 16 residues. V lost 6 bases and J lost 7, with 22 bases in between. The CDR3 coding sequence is TGTGCCAGCAGAACTTTATCCGGAGGGGTTCGGCAGCCCCAGCATTTT. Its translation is CASRTLSGGVRQPQHF.

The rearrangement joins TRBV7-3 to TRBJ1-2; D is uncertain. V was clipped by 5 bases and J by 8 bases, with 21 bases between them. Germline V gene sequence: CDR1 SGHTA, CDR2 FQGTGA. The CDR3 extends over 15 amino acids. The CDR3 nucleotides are TGTGCCAGCAGCCCAACAACCGACCACAGTTCAGGCTACACCTTC. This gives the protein CASSPTTDHSSGYTF.

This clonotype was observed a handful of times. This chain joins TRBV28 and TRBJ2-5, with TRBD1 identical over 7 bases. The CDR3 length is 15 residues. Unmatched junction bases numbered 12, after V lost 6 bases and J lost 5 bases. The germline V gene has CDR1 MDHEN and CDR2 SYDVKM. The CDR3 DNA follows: TGTGCCAGCAGACGAAACCAAGGGGGCCGGGAGACCCAGTACTTC. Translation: CASRRNQGGRETQYF.

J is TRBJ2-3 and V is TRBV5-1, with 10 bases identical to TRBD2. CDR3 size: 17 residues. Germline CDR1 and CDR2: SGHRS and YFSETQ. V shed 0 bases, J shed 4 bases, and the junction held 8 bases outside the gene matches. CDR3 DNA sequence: TGCGCCAGCAGCTTGGCCGCTAGCGGGAGTAGCGCAGATACGCAGTATTTT. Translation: CASSLAASGSSADTQYF.

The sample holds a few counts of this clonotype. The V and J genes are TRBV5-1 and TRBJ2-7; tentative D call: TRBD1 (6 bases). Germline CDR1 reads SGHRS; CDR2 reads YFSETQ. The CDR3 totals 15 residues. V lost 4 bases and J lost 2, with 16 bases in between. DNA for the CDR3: TGCGCCAGCAGCCGGCGACAGGACCGACCCTACGAGCAGTACTTC. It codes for CASSRRQDRPYEQYF.

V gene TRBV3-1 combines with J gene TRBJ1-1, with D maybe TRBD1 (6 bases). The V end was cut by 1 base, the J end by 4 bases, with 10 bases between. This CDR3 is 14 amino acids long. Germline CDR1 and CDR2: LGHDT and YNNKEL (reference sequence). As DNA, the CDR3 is TGTGCCAGCAGCCAAGTGGGAGGGGGCACTGAAGCTTTCTTT. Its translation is CASSQVGGGTEAFF.

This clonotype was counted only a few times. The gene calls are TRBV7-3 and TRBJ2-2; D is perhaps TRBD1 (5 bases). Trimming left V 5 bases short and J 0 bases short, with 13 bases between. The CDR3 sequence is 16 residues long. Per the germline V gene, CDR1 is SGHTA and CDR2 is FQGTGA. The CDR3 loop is CASSERGSPNTGELFF. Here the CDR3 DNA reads TGTGCCAGCAGCGAAAGGGGTAGCCCGAACACCGGGGAGCTGTTTTTT.

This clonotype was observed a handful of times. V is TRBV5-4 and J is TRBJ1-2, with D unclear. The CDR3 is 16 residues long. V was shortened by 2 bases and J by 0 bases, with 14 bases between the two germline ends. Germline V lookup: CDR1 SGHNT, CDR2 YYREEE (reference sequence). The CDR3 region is CASSFGVGYSNYGYTF. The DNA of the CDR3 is TGTGCCAGCAGCTTCGGAGTGGGGTACTCTAACTATGGCTACACCTTC.

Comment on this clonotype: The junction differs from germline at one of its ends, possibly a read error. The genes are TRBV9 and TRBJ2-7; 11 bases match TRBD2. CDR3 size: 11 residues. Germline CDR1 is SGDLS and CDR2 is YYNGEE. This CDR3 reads CASSTPGLAAF. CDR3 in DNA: TGTGCCAGCAGCACACCGGGACTAGCGGCCTTC.

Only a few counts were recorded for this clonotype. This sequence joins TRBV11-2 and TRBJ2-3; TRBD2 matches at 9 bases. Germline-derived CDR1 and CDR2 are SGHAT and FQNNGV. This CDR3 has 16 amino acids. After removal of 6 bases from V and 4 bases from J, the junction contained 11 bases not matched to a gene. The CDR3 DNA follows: TGTGCCAGCAGTTCTCGTGGCGGGGGGGCGTCAGATACGCAGTATTTT. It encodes CASSSRGGGASDTQYF. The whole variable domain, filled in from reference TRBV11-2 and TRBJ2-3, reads EAGVAQSPRYKIIEKRQSVAFWCNPISGHATLYWYQQILGQGPKLLIQFQNNGVVDDSQLPKDRFSAERLKGVDSTLKIQPAKLEDSAVYLCASSSRGGGASDTQYFGPGTRLTVL.

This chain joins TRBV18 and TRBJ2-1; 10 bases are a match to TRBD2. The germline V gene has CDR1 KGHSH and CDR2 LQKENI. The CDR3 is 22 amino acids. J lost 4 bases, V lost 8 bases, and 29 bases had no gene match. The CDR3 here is CASTARDRPSLAGARTYNEQFF. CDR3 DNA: TGTGCCAGCACGGCCCGGGACAGGCCATCCCTAGCGGGGGCCCGAACGTACAATGAGCAGTTCTTC.

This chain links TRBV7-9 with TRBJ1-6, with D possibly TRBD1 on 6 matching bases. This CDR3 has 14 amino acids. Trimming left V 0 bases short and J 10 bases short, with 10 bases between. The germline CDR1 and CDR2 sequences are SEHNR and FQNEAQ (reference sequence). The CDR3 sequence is CASSLATGWSPLHF. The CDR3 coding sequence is TGTGCCAGCAGCTTAGCTACAGGGTGGTCACCCCTCCACTTT.

Here the CDR3 DNA reads TGTGCCAGCAGCCCGAACCGGGACAGGGGGCGGAACGAGCAGTACTTC. It encodes CASSPNRDRGRNEQYF. The chain employs TRBV7-6 and TRBJ2-7, with TRBD1 identical over 12 bases. V gave up 5 bases and J gave up 5 bases; unmatched junction bases: 10. This CDR3 is built from 16 residues. In germline, CDR1 is SGHVS, CDR2 FNYEAQ. The whole variable domain, filled in from reference TRBV7-6 and TRBJ2-7, reads GAGVSQSPRYKVTKRGQDVALRCDPISGHVSLYWYRQALGQGPEFLTYFNYEAQQDKSGLPNDRFSAERPEGSISTLTIQRTEQRDSAMYRCASSPNRDRGRNEQYFGPGTRLTVT.

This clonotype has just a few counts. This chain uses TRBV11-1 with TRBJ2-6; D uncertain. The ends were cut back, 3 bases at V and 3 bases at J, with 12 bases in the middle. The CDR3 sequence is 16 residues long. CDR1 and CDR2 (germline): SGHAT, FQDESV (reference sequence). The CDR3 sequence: CASSFDPFDGANVLTF. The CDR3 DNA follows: TGTGCCAGCAGCTTCGACCCCTTTGATGGGGCCAACGTCCTGACTTTC.

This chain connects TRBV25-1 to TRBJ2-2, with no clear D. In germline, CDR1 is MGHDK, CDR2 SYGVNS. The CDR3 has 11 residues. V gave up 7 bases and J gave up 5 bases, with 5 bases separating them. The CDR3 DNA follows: TGTGCCAGCATTGGAACCGGGGAGCTGTTTTTT. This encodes CASIGTGELFF.

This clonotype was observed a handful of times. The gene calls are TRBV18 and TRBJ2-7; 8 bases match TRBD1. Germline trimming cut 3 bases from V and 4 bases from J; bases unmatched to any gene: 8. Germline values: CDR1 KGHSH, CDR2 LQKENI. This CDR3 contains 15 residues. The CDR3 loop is CASSPRQGRIYEQYF. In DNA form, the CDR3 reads TGTGCCAGCTCACCCCGACAGGGGAGAATATACGAGCAGTACTTC.

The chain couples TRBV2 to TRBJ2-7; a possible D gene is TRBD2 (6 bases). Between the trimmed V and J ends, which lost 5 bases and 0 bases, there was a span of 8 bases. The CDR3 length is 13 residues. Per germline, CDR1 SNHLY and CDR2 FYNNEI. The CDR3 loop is CASSTGVSYEQYF. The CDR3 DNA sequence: TGTGCCAGCAGTACGGGAGTCTCCTACGAGCAGTACTTC.

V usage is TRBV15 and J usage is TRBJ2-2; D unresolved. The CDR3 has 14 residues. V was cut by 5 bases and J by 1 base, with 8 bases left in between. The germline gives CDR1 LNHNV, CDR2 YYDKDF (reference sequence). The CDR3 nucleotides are TGTGCCACCAGCTGGCTTCAGAACACCGGGGAGCTGTTTTTT. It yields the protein CATSWLQNTGELFF.

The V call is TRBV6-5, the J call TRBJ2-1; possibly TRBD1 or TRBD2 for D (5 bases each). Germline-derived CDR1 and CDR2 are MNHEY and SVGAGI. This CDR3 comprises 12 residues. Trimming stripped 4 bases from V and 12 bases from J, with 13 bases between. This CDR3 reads CASSLPGTSQFF. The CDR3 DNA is TGTGCCAGCAGTTTGCCCGGGACCTCGCAGTTCTTC.

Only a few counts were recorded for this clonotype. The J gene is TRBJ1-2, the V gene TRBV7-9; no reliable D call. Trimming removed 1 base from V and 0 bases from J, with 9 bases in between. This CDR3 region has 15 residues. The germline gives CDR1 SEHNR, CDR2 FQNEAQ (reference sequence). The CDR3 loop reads CASSLEYPANYGYTF. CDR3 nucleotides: TGTGCCAGCAGCTTAGAGTATCCCGCTAACTATGGCTACACCTTC.

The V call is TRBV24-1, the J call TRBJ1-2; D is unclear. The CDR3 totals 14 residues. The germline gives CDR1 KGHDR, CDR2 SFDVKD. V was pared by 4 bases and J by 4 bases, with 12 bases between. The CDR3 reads CATSDPGRTYGYTF. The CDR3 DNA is TGTGCCACCAGTGACCCCGGACGGACCTATGGCTACACCTTC.

CDR3 amino acids: CATQLGTGELFF. The DNA for the CDR3 is TGTGCCACCCAGCTGGGCACCGGGGAGCTGTTTTTT. The rearrangement joins TRBV10-3 to TRBJ2-2, with D uncertain. Germline V gene data show CDR1 as ENHRY and CDR2 as SYGVKD. This CDR3 has 12 amino acids. Trimming removed 10 bases at V and 4 bases at J, with 10 bases between.

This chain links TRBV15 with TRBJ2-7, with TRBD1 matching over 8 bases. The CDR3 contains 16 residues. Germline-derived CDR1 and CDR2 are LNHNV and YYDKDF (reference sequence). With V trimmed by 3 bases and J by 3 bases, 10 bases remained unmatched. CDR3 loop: CATSREPGTGNYEQYF. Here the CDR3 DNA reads TGTGCCACCAGCAGGGAACCCGGGACAGGCAACTACGAGCAGTACTTC. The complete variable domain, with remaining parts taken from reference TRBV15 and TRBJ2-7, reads DAMVIQNPRYQVTQFGKPVTLSCSQTLNHNVMYWYQQKSSQAPKLLFHYYDKDFNNEADTPDNFQSRRPNTSFCFLDIRSPGLGDTAMYLCATSREPGTGNYEQYFGPGTRLTVT.

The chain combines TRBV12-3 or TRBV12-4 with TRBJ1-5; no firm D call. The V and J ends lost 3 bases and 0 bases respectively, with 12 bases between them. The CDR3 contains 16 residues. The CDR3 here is CASSFLSGFSNQPQHF. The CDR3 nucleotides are TGTGCCAGCAGTTTCTTAAGTGGTTTTAGCAATCAGCCCCAGCATTTT.

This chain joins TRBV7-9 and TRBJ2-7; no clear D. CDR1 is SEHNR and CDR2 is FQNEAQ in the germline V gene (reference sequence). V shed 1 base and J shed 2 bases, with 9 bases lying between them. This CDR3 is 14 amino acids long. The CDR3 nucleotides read TGTGCCAGCAGCTTAGGTCAGACGCCCTACGAGCAGTACTTC. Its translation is CASSLGQTPYEQYF.